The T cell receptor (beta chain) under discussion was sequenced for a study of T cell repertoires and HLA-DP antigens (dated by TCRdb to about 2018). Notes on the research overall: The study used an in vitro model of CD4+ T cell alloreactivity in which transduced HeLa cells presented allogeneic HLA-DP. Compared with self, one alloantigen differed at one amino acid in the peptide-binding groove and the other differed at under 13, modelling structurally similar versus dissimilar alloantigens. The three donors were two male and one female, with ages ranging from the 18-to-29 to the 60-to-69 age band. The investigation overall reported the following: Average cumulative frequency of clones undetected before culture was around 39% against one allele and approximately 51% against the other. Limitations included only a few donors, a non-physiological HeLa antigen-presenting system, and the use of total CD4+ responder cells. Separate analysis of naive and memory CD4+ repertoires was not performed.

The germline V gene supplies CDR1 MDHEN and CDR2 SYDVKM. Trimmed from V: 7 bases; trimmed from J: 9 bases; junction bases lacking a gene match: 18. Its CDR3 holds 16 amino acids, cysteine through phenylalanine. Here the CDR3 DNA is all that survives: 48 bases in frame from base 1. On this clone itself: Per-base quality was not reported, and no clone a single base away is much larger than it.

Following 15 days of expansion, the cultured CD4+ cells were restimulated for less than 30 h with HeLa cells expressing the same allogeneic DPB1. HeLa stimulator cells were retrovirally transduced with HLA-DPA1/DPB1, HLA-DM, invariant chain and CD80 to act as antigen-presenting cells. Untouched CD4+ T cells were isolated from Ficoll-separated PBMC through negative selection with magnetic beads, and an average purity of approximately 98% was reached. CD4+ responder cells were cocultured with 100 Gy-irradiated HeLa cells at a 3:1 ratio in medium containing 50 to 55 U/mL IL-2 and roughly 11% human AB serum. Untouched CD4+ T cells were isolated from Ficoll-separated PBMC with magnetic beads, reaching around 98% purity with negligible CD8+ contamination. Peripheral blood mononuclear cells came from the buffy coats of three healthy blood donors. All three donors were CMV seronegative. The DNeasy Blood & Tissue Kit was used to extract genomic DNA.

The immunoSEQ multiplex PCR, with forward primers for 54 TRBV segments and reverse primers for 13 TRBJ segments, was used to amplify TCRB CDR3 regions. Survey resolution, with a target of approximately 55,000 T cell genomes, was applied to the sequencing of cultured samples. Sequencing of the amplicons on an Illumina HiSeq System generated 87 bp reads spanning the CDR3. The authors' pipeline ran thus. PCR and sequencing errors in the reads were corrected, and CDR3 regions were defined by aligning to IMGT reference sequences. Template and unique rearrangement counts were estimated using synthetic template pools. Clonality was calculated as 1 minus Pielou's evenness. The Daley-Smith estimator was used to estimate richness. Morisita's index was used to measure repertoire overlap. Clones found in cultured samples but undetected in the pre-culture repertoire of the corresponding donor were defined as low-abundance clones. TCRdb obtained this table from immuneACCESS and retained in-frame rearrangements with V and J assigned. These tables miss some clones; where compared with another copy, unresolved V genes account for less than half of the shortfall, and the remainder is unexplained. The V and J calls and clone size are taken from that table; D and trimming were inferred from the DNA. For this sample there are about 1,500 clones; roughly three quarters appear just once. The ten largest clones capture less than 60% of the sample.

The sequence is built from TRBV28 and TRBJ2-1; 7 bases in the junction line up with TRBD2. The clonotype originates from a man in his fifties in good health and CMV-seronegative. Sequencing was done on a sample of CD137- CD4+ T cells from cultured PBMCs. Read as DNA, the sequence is TGTGCCAGCACCCCTCCGGGGCTAGCGTCGGGGGGTGAGCAGTTCTTC. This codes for CASTPPGLASGGEQFF.